The 15 T cell receptor beta chains given below trace back to one sample, sequenced in a study of cytotoxic CD8 clonotypes in ibrutinib-treated CLL. The repertoire was sequenced with immunoSEQ multiplex PCR; TCRdb's copy has only in-frame clones and lacks some. The profile shows about 310,000 clones, about 80% of them singletons. The material was PBMCs, obtained before ibrutinib treatment. The receptors come from a human donor with chronic lymphocytic leukemia.

The chain links TRBV19 to TRBJ1-4, with TRBD1 matching over 8 bases. The CDR3 extends over 16 amino acids. The ends lost 4 bases at V and 0 bases at J; junction bases unmatched: 4. Germline assignment: CDR1 LNHDA and CDR2 SQIVND (reference sequence). The CDR3 protein is CASSRPGQATNEKLFF. CDR3 nucleotides: TGTGCCAGTAGTAGGCCGGGACAGGCAACTAATGAAAAACTGTTTTTT.

The chain recombines TRBV5-1 with TRBJ2-2; a weak D match, TRBD1 (6 bases). The CDR3 runs to 15 residues. V gave up 2 bases and J gave up 5 bases, with 13 bases separating them. Germline values: CDR1 SGHRS, CDR2 YFSETQ. In DNA form, the CDR3 reads TGCGCCAGCAGCTTACAGGGAGTATTAACCGGGGAGCTGTTTTTT. Amino acid sequence: CASSLQGVLTGELFF. Variable domain in full (rest from reference TRBV5-1 and TRBJ2-2): KAGVTQTPRYLIKTRGQQVTLSCSPISGHRSVSWYQQTPGQGLQFLFEYFSETQRNKGNFPGRFSGRQFSNSRSEMNVSTLELGDSALYLCASSLQGVLTGELFFGEGSRLTVL.

This clone was seen a few times. V gene TRBV6-5 combines with J gene TRBJ2-2; D unclear. The V end lost 4 bases, the J end lost 0 bases, and 12 bases lay between the germline ends. CDR1 MNHEY and CDR2 SVGAGI come from the germline V gene. The CDR3 contains 16 residues. The CDR3 spells CASSSNSPPNTGELFF. The CDR3 DNA reads as TGTGCCAGCAGTTCGAACAGTCCCCCGAACACCGGGGAGCTGTTTTTT.

The chain joins TRBV9 to TRBJ1-4; possibly TRBD1 for D (5 bases). V dropped 1 base and J dropped 1 base, with 11 bases sitting between them. Per the germline V gene, CDR1 is SGDLS and CDR2 is YYNGEE. The CDR3 sequence is 16 residues long. The CDR3 DNA sequence: TGTGCCAGCAGCGTAAGGGGAACTGGAACTAATGAAAAACTGTTTTTT. Amino acids: CASSVRGTGTNEKLFF.

The CDR3 loop is CASSARGTLTKGYTF. CDR3 DNA: TGTGCCAGCAGCGCCAGGGGCACTCTCACGAAAGGCTACACCTTC. J is TRBJ1-2 and V is TRBV7-9; D possibly corresponds to TRBD1 (6 bases). V was pared by 5 bases and J by 8 bases, with 21 bases between. CDR1 is SEHNR, CDR2 FQNEAQ, per germline (reference sequence). The CDR3 runs to 15 residues.

This clone was detected only a few times. This chain links TRBV19 with TRBJ2-7; D not certain. CDR3 length equals 12 residues. Trimming shortened V by 7 bases and J by 5 bases, and 12 bases separated the two germline ends. From germline, CDR1 is LNHDA and CDR2 SQIVND (reference sequence). The CDR3, as DNA: TGTGCCAGTAATCCGGAGATTCACGAGCAGTACTTC. Its protein is CASNPEIHEQYF.

The sample holds one count of this clone. This rearrangement joins TRBV19 to TRBJ1-2; the D is unclear. The CDR3 runs 15 residues. The V gene lost 6 bases and the J gene lost 1 base, with 15 bases spanning the gap. Germline V gene data show CDR1 as LNHDA and CDR2 as SQIVND (reference sequence). In DNA form, the CDR3 reads TGTGCCAGTAGCCCGGTTAGGAATGATAACTATGGCTACACCTTC. Encoded protein: CASSPVRNDNYGYTF. Drawing the rest from reference TRBV19 and TRBJ1-2, the complete variable domain is DGGITQSPKYLFRKEGQNVTLSCEQNLNHDAMYWYRQDPGQGLRLIYYSQIVNDFQKGDIAEGYSVSREKKESFPLTVTSAQKNPTAFYLCASSPVRNDNYGYTFGSGTRLTVV.

The chain uses TRBV5-6 and TRBJ2-3; D unresolved. CDR1 SGHDT and CDR2 YYEEEE come from the germline V gene. CDR3 size: 12 residues. The V end lost 1 base, the J end lost 2 bases, and 2 bases lay between the germline ends. CDR3 in amino acids: CASSLYTDTQYF. CDR3 nucleotide sequence: TGTGCCAGCAGCTTGTACACAGATACGCAGTATTTT.

V gene TRBV7-2 combines with J gene TRBJ2-1, with 10 bases aligning to TRBD1. Germline lookup yields CDR1 SGHTA and CDR2 FQGNSA. This CDR3 comprises 16 residues. The junction had 3 bases not matched to a gene; V was cut back by 1 base and J by 3 bases. The CDR3 sequence is CASSLEGQGYYNEQFF. The CDR3 DNA is TGTGCCAGCAGCTTAGAGGGACAGGGGTACTACAATGAGCAGTTCTTC.

The chain uses TRBV7-9 and TRBJ2-1; 11 positions agree with TRBD2. With 5 bases clipped from V and 0 bases from J, the junction kept 12 bases outside the gene matches. Germline V gene data show CDR1 as SEHNR and CDR2 as FQNEAQ (reference sequence). The CDR3 has 19 amino acids. The CDR3 here is CASSPFRLAGGPSYNEQFF. The CDR3 region has the DNA TGTGCCAGCAGCCCCTTCAGATTAGCGGGAGGGCCCTCCTACAATGAGCAGTTCTTC. Filled out from reference TRBV7-9 and TRBJ2-1, the complete variable domain reads DTGVSQNPRHKITKRGQNVTFRCDPISEHNRLYWYRQTLGQGPEFLTYFQNEAQLEKSRLLSDRFSAERPKGSFSTLEIQRTEQGDSAMYLCASSPFRLAGGPSYNEQFFGPGTRLTVL.

This chain joins TRBV28 and TRBJ2-7; the D gene is possibly TRBD1 (6 bases). Looked up from germline, CDR1 is MDHEN and CDR2 is SYDVKM. Trimming took off 6 bases at V and 9 bases at J, with 15 bases between the two ends. CDR3 length equals 12 residues. The CDR3 nucleotides read TGTGCCAGCAGGACAGGCCGGCGCGGGCAGTACTTC. Translated: CASRTGRRGQYF.

The chain recombines TRBV10-3 with TRBJ1-5; tentative D call: TRBD1 (6 bases). This CDR3 is built from 14 residues. Germline V gene lookup returns CDR1 ENHRY and CDR2 SYGVKD. With 0 bases removed from V and 6 bases from J, the gap between germline ends came to 9 bases. The CDR3 region has the DNA TGTGCCATCAGTGAGTCGGGGACAAGTCAGCCCCAGCATTTT. Translating it yields CAISESGTSQPQHF.

The chain uses TRBV30 and TRBJ1-1, with TRBD1 matching over 9 bases. In germline, CDR1 is GTSNPN, CDR2 SVGIG (reference sequence). The CDR3 consists of 14 residues. V was clipped by 2 bases and J by 4 bases; unmatched bases: 5. The CDR3 region has the DNA TGTGCCTGGAGTATTAGACAGGGGGGCACTGAAGCTTTCTTT. Its translation: CAWSIRQGGTEAFF.

The rearrangement links TRBV7-9 to TRBJ2-6; D possibly corresponds to TRBD2 (5 bases). V lost 4 bases, J lost 4 bases, and 14 bases lay in between. Looked up from germline, CDR1 is SEHNR and CDR2 is FQNEAQ (reference sequence). There are 16 residues in the CDR3. In DNA, the CDR3 is TGTGCCAGCAGCTCCCTAGCCGGTGCGGGGGCCAACGTCCTGACTTTC. This gives the protein CASSSLAGAGANVLTF.

This sequence joins TRBV4-3 and TRBJ1-1; 9 nucleotides align to TRBD1. The ends lost 0 bases at V and 5 bases at J; junction bases unmatched: 7. This CDR3 contains 16 residues. The germline V gene has CDR1 LGHNA and CDR2 YSLEER. The CDR3 nucleotides read TGCGCCAGCAGCCAAGACCCGGGACAGGGTATGACTGAAGCTTTCTTT. Translation gives CASSQDPGQGMTEAFF.